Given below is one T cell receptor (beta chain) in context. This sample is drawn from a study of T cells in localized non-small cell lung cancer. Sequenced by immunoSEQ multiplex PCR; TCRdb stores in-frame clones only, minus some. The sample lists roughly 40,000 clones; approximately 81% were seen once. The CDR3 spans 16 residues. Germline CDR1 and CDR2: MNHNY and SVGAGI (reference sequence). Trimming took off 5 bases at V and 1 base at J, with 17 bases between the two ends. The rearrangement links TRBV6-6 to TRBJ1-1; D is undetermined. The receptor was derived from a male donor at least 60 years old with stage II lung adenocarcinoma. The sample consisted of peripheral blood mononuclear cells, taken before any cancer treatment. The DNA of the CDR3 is TGTGCCAGCAGTCTTGTCCCTTACGGTTCGAACACTGAAGCTTTCTTT. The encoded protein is CASSLVPYGSNTEAFF.